This TCR beta chain was retrieved from a study of blood T cell repertoires in COVID-19. Those enrolled, adults aged about 18 to 89 years, came from about two dozen US areas. The CDR3 sequence is 14 residues long. Per the germline V gene, CDR1 is MNHEY and CDR2 is SVGEGT. V lost 6 bases, J lost 2 bases, and 7 bases stayed unmatched. Original processing methods: From reference gene primer amplification, estimates of nucleated cell counts were derived. Sequencing was performed with immunoSEQ multiplex PCR; in TCRdb, only in-frame clones are kept and a portion is missing. The V and J calls and clone size are taken from that table; D and trimming were inferred from the DNA. In the table there are about 270,000 clones, 86% of which are singletons.

Sequenced sample: PBMCs or T cells enriched from blood (not recorded which). The chain uses TRBV6-2 or TRBV6-3 and TRBJ2-7; 7 nucleotides match TRBD1. The sequence was collected from a woman between 18 and 29 years old who had recovered from COVID-19. As DNA, the CDR3 is TGTGCCAGCAGCCCCGGGACAGAGACCTACGAGCAGTACTTC. Translating it yields CASSPGTETYEQYF.